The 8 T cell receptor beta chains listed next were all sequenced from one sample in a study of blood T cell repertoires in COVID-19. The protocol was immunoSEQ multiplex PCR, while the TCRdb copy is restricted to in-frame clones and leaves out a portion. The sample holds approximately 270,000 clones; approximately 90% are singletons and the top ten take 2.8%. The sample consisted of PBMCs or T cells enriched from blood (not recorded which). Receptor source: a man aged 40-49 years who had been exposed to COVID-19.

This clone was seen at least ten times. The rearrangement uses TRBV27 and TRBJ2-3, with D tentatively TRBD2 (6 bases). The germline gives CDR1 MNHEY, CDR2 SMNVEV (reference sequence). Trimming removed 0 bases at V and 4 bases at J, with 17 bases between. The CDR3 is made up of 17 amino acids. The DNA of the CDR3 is TGTGCCAGCAGTTTATCGGGTAGCGGCATGAGACCAGATACGCAGTATTTT. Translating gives CASSLSGSGMRPDTQYF.

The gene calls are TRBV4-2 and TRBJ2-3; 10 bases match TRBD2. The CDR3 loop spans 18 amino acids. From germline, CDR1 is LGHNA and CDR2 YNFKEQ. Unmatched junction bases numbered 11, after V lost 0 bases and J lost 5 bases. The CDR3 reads CASSQDEGLAGAIDTQYF. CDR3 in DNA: TGTGCCAGCAGCCAAGATGAAGGGCTAGCGGGAGCTATAGATACGCAGTATTTT.

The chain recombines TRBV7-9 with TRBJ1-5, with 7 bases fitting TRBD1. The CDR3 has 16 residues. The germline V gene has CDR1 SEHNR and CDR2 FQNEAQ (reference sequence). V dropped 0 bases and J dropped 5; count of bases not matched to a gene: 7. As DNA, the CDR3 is TGTGCCAGCAGCTTAGCGGGCAACAGGGGATATCAGCCCCAGCATTTT. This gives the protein CASSLAGNRGYQPQHF.

The CDR3 sequence is CASSPTGNEQFF. CDR3 coding DNA: TGTGCCAGCAGCCCGACCGGGAATGAGCAGTTCTTC. The gene calls are TRBV7-6 and TRBJ2-1; D is ambiguous. In germline, CDR1 is SGHVS, CDR2 FNYEAQ. Deletions cut 5 bases from V and 7 bases from J, with 9 bases between. This CDR3 region has 12 residues.

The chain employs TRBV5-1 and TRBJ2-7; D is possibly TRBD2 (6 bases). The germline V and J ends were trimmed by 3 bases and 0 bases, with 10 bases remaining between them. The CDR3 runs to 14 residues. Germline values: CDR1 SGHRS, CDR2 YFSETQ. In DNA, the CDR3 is TGCGCCAGCAGCTCTAGCGTAAGCTCCTACGAGCAGTACTTC. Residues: CASSSSVSSYEQYF. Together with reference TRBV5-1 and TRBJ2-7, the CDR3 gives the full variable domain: KAGVTQTPRYLIKTRGQQVTLSCSPISGHRSVSWYQQTPGQGLQFLFEYFSETQRNKGNFPGRFSGRQFSNSRSEMNVSTLELGDSALYLCASSSSVSSYEQYFGPGTRLTVT.

The CDR3 DNA reads as TGTGCCAGCAGCCCGTACTCCACGGGACACTCCTACGAGCAGTACTTC. Translating gives CASSPYSTGHSYEQYF. V and J are TRBV7-9 and TRBJ2-7, with a possible D match to TRBD1 (6 bases). The CDR3 totals 16 residues. Germline loops: CDR1 SEHNR, CDR2 FQNEAQ (reference sequence). V shed 5 bases and J shed 0 bases, with 17 bases lying between them. The entire variable domain, with the rest obtained from reference TRBV7-9 and TRBJ2-7, is as follows: DTGVSQNPRHKITKRGQNVTFRCDPISEHNRLYWYRQTLGQGPEFLTYFQNEAQLEKSRLLSDRFSAERPKGSFSTLEIQRTEQGDSAMYLCASSPYSTGHSYEQYFGPGTRLTVT.

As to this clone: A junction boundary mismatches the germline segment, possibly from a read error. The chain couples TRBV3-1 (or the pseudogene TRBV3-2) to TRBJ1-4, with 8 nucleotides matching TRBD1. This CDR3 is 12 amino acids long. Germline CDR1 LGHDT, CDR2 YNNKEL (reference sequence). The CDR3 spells CASSQAPGGNVF. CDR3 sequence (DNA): TGTGCCAGCAGCCAAGCCCCAGGGGGCAACGTTTTT.

DNA of the CDR3: TGCGCCAGCAGCGAGACAGGGGGCAATTGGGATGGCTACACCTTC. This translates into CASSETGGNWDGYTF. The chain combines TRBV5-1 with TRBJ1-2; 10 nucleotides line up with TRBD1. Germline-derived CDR1 and CDR2 are SGHRS and YFSETQ. CDR3 length equals 15 residues. V lost 4 bases, J lost 6 bases, and 9 bases stayed unmatched.